Sequencing of this TCR beta chain was carried out in a study of beta chain features in type 1 diabetes. Sequencing targeted expressed TCRB transcripts, as all isolated RNA had been reverse transcribed. The data were produced by immunoSEQ multiplex PCR, yet TCRdb's version contains in-frame clones alone and is incomplete. This sample has approximately 40,000 clones, with approximately 48% found just once. The CDR3 spans 16 residues. Trimming took 6 bases from V and 0 from J; bases not matched to a gene: 9. CDR1 and CDR2 from the germline V gene are MDHEN and SYDVKM. The chain employs TRBV28 and TRBJ2-3; 7 positions agree with TRBD2. This TCR derives from a young woman in good health. The sequenced sample was stem cell memory CD4+ T cells from blood. The CDR3 reads CASRQLGGSSTDTQYF. DNA of the CDR3: TGTGCCAGCAGACAACTCGGGGGGTCTAGCACAGATACGCAGTATTTT.